This T cell receptor (beta chain) was identified in a study of T cell responses to AZD1222 COVID-19 vaccine. This CDR3 region has 18 residues. Trimming removed 0 bases from V and 4 bases from J; junction bases left unmatched: 6. The V gene's germline CDR1 is SGHRS and CDR2 YFSETQ. Profiling relied on immunoSEQ multiplex PCR, and the TCRdb table lists in-frame clones only, not all of them. This sample yields about 150,000 clones, of which approximately 91% are seen a single time; roughly 2% belongs to the top ten. The chain uses TRBV5-1 and TRBJ2-2; 13 bases are a match to TRBD2. The material was peripheral blood, obtained 28 days after the second AZD1222 dose. This receptor was obtained from an adult who received the AZD1222 COVID-19 vaccine. The CDR3 region is CASSLEGLAGRFTGELFF. CDR3 nucleotides: TGCGCCAGCAGCTTGGAGGGACTAGCGGGAAGGTTCACCGGGGAGCTGTTTTTT.